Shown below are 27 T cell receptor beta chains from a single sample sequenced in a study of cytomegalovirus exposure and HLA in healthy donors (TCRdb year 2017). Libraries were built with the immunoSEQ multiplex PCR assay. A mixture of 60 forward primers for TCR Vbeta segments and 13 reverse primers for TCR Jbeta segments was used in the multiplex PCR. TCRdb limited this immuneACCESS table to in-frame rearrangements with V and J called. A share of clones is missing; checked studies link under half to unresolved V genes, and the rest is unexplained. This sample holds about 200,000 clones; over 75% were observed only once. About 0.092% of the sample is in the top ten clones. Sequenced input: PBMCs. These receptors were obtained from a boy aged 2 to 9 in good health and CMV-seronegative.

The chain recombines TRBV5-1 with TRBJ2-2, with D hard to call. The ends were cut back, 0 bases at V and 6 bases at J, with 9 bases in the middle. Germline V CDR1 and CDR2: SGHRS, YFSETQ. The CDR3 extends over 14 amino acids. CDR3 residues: CASSLGLGAGELFF. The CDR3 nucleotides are TGCGCCAGCAGCTTGGGTCTGGGCGCCGGGGAGCTGTTTTTT. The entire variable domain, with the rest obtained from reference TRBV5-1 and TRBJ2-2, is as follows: KAGVTQTPRYLIKTRGQQVTLSCSPISGHRSVSWYQQTPGQGLQFLFEYFSETQRNKGNFPGRFSGRQFSNSRSEMNVSTLELGDSALYLCASSLGLGAGELFFGEGSRLTVL.

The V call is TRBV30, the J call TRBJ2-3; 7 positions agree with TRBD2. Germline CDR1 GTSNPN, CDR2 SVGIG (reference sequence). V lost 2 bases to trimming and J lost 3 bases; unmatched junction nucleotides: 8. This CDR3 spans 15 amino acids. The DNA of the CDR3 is TGTGCCTGGAGTTTACTTGCGGGGGAGACAGATACGCAGTATTTT. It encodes CAWSLLAGETDTQYF.

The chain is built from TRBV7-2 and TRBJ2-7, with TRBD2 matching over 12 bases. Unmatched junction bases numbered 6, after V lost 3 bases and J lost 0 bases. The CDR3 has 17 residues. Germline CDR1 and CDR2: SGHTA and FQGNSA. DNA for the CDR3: TGTGCCAGCAGCTTTCGACTAGCGGGGGCTAGCTCCTACGAGCAGTACTTC. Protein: CASSFRLAGASSYEQYF.

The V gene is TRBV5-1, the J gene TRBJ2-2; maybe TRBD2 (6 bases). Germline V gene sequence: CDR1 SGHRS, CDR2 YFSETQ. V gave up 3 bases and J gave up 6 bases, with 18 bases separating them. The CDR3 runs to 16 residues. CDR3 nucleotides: TGCGCCAGCAGCTCGCAAGATGGGACTTTTTCCGGGGAGCTGTTTTTT. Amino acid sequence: CASSSQDGTFSGELFF.

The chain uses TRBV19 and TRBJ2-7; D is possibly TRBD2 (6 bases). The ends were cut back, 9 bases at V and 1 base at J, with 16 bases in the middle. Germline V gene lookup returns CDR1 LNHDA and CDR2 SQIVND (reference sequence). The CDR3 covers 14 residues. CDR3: CASSAGTGSYEQYF. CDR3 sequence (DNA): TGTGCCAGCTCCGCGGGGACGGGTTCCTACGAGCAGTACTTC.

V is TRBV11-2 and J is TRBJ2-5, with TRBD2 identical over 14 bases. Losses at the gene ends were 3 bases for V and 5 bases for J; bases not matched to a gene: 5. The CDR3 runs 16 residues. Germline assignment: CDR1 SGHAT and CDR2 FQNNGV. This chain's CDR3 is CASSFRLAGGRETQYF. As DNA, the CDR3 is TGTGCCAGCAGCTTCAGACTAGCGGGGGGGCGGGAGACCCAGTACTTC. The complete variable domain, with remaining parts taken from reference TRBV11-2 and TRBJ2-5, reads EAGVAQSPRYKIIEKRQSVAFWCNPISGHATLYWYQQILGQGPKLLIQFQNNGVVDDSQLPKDRFSAERLKGVDSTLKIQPAKLEDSAVYLCASSFRLAGGRETQYFGPGTRLLVL.

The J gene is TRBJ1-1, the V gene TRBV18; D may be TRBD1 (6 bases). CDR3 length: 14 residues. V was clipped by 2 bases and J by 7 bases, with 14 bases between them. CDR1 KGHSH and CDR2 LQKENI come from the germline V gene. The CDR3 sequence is CASSPGTFWDEAFF. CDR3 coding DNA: TGTGCCAGCTCACCAGGGACATTTTGGGATGAAGCTTTCTTT.

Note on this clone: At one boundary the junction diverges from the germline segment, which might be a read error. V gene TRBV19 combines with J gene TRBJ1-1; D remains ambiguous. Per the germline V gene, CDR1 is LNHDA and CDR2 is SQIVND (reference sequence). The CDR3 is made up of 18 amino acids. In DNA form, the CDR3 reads TGTGCCAGTAGTATAGACCCCGGGCGGGGAAAGTGGAACACTGAAGTTTTCTTT. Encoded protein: CASSIDPGRGKWNTEVFF.

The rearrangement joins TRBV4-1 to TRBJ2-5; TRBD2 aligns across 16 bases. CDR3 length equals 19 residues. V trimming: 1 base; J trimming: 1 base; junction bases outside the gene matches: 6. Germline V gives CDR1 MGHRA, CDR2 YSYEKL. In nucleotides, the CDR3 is TGCGCCAGCAGCCAAGTTTGGGGGACTAGCGGGGGGGCCCAAGAGACCCAGTACTTC. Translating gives CASSQVWGTSGGAQETQYF.

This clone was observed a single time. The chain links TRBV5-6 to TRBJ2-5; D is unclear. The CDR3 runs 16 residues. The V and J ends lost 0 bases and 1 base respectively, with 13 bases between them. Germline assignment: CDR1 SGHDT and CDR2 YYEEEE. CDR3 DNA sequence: TGTGCCAGCAGCTTGGTATCGAGCACCGTCCAAGAGACCCAGTACTTC. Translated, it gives CASSLVSSTVQETQYF.

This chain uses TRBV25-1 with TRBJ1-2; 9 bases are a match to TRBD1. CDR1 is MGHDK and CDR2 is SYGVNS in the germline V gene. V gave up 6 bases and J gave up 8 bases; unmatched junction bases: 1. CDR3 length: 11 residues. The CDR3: CASSDRGGYTF. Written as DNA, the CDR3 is TGTGCCAGCAGCGACAGGGGGGGCTACACCTTC.

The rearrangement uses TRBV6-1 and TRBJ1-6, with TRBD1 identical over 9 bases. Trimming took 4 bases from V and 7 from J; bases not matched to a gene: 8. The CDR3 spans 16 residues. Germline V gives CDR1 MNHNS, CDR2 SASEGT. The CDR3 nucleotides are TGTGCCAGCAGTGCCACCGGGACAGGGAGGAATTCACCCCTCCACTTT. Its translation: CASSATGTGRNSPLHF.

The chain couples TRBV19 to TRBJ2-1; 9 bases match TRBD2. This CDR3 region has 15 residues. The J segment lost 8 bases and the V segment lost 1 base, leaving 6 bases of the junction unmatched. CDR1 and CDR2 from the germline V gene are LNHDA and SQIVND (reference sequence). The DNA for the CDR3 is TGTGCCAGTAGTATAGGAGCGGGGGGAGGGTATGAGCAGTTCTTC. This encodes CASSIGAGGGYEQFF.

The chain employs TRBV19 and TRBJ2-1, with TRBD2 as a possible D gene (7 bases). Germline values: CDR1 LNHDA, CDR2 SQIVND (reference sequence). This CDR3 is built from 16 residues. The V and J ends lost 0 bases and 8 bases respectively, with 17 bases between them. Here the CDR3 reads CASSIDGSGTLYEQFF. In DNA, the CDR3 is TGTGCCAGTAGTATAGATGGAAGCGGGACACTTTATGAGCAGTTCTTC.

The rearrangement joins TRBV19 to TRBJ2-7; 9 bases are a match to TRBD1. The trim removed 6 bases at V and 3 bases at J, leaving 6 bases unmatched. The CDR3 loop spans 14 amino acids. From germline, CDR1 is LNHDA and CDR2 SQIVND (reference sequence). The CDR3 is CASSRPGQGYEQYF. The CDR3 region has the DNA TGTGCCAGTAGCCGACCGGGACAGGGCTACGAGCAGTACTTC.

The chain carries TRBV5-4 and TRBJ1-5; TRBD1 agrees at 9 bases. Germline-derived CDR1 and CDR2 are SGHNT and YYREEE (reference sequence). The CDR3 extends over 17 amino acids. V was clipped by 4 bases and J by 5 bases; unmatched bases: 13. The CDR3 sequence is CASSDSPGQGVDQPQHF. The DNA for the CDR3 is TGTGCCAGCAGCGATAGTCCGGGACAGGGAGTGGATCAGCCCCAGCATTTT.

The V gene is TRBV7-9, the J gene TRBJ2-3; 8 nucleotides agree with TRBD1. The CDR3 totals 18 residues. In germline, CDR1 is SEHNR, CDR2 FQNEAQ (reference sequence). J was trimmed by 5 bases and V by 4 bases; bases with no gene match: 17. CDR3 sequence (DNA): TGTGCCAGCAGCTCCCGGACAGGGCGAGCCTCATGGGTAGATACGCAGTATTTT. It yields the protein CASSSRTGRASWVDTQYF.

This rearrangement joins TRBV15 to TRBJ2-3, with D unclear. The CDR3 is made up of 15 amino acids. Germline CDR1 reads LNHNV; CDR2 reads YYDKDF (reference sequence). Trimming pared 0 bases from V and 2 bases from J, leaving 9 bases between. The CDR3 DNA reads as TGTGCCACCAGCAGAGATCTGGCCACCACAGATACGCAGTATTTT. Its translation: CATSRDLATTDTQYF. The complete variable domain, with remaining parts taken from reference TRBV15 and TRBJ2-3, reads DAMVIQNPRYQVTQFGKPVTLSCSQTLNHNVMYWYQQKSSQAPKLLFHYYDKDFNNEADTPDNFQSRRPNTSFCFLDIRSPGLGDTAMYLCATSRDLATTDTQYFGPGTRLTVL.

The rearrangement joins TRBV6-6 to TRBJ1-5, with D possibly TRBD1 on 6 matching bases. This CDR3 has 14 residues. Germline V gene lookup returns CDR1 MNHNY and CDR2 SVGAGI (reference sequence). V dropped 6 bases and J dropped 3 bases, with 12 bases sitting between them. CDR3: CASRRGGSNQPQHF. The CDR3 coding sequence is TGTGCCAGCAGAAGGGGGGGTTCCAATCAGCCCCAGCATTTT.

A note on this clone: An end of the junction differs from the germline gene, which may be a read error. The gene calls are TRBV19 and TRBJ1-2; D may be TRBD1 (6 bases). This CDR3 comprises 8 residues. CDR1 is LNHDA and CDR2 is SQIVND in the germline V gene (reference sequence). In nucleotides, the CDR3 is TGCTCGGAGACAGGTTACACCTTC. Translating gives CSETGYTF. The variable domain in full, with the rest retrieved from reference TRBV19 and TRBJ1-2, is DGGITQSPKYLFRKEGQNVTLSCEQNLNHDAMYWYRQDPGQGLRLIYYSQIVNDFQKGDIAEGYSVSREKKESFPLTVTSAQKNPTAFYLCSETGYTFGSGTRLTVV.

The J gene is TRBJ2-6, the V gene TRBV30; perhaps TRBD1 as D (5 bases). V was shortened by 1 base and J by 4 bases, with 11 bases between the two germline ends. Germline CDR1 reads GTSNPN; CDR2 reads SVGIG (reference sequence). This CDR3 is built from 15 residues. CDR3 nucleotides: TGTGCCTGGAGTGCCAGGGTGCGCGGGGCCAACGTCCTGACTTTC. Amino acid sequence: CAWSARVRGANVLTF.

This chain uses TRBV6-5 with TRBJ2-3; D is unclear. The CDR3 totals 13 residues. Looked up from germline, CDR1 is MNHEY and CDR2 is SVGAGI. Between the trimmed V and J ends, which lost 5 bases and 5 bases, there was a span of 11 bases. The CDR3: CASSAKPEDTQYF. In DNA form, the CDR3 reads TGTGCCAGCAGTGCGAAGCCCGAAGATACGCAGTATTTT.

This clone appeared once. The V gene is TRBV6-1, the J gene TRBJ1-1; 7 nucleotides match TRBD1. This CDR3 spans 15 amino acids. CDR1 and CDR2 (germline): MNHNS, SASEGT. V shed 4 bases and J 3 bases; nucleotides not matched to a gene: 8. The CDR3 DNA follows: TGTGCCAGCAGTGTCAGGGGGAACGGGGACACTGAAGCTTTCTTT. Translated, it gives CASSVRGNGDTEAFF.

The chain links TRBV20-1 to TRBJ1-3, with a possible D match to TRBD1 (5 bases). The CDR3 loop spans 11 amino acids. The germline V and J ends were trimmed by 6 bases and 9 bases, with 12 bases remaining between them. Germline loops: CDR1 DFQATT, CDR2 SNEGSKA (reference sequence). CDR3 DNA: TGCAGTGCCCCCGGCGGGGGCACCATATATTTT. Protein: CSAPGGGTIYF.

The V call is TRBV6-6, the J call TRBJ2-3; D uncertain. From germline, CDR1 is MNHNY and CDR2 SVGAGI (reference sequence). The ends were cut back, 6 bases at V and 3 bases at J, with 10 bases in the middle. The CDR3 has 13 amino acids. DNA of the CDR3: TGTGCCAGCAGCCCTCGAGCGACAGATACGCAGTATTTT. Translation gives CASSPRATDTQYF.

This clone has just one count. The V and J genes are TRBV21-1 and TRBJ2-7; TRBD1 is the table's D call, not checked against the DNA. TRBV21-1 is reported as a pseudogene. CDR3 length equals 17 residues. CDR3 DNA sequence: TGTGCCAGCAGCAAAGTAGCGTTTGAGGACAGCTCCAGCGAGCAGTACTTC. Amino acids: CASSKVAFEDSSSEQYF.

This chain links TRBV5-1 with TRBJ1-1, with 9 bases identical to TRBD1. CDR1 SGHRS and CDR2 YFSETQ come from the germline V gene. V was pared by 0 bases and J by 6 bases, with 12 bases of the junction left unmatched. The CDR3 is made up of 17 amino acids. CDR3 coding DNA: TGCGCCAGCAGCTTGGGTAGTGGACAGGGGATTATCGCTGAAGCTTTCTTT. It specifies CASSLGSGQGIIAEAFF.